The 10 T cell receptor beta chains below were found in one sample sequenced in a study of persistence of HIV-infected CD4 T cells (dated by TCRdb to 2020 to 2021). The treatment or condition label for this specimen denotes: suppressive antiretroviral therapy. Lysates of CMV-infected fibroblasts at around 10 ug/mL were used to stimulate the cells. Nonresponding CD40L-negative CD69-negative CD45RO-high memory CD4+ T cells were sorted as memory populations depleted of antigen-responding cells. The immunoSEQ hsTCRB assay version 4, run in survey mode, was used to sequence TCRbeta repertoires from genomic DNA. TCRdb took over this immuneACCESS table, retaining in-frame rearrangements with V and J assigned. Such tables are incomplete; in checked studies, under half of the missing clones stem from an unresolved V gene, and the remainder is unexplained. Counted in this sample were approximately 31,000 clones; around 80% of them appeared once. About 6.8% of the sample belongs to the ten largest clones.

Their antigens remain unidentified. Sequencing was performed on CD4+ T cells sorted from PBMCs after approximately 19-hour stimulation, taken from a patient who received antiretroviral therapy. Explained via the paper, the cell subset or site label denotes: CD40L-CD69- CD45RO-high memory CD4 T cells not responding to CMV lysate. These receptors were taken from an adult woman with HIV who was CMV-seropositive.

The J gene is TRBJ1-1, the V gene TRBV5-1, with TRBD1 matching over 7 bases. The CDR3 has 14 amino acids. J lost 5 bases, V lost 4 bases, and 8 bases had no gene match. Per the germline V gene, CDR1 is SGHRS and CDR2 is YFSETQ. CDR3 sequence: CASSGPGGVTEAFF. DNA of the CDR3: TGCGCCAGCAGCGGGCCAGGGGGTGTGACTGAAGCTTTCTTT.

CDR3: CASSLLRGETQYF. In DNA, the CDR3 is TGCGCCAGCAGCTTGTTAAGGGGAGAGACCCAGTACTTC. J is TRBJ2-5 and V is TRBV5-1; TRBD1 might be the D (5 bases). The CDR3 contains 13 residues. Germline V lookup: CDR1 SGHRS, CDR2 YFSETQ. V dropped 1 base and J dropped 4 bases, with 8 bases sitting between them.

This chain links TRBV5-1 with TRBJ2-7; D not resolved. Germline CDR1 SGHRS, CDR2 YFSETQ. CDR3 length: 13 residues. Trimming shortened V by 2 bases and J by 3 bases, and 9 bases separated the two germline ends. This chain's CDR3 is CASSFGGNYEQYF. DNA for the CDR3: TGCGCCAGCAGCTTCGGCGGAAACTACGAGCAGTACTTC. The full variable domain, rest sourced from reference TRBV5-1 and TRBJ2-7, is KAGVTQTPRYLIKTRGQQVTLSCSPISGHRSVSWYQQTPGQGLQFLFEYFSETQRNKGNFPGRFSGRQFSNSRSEMNVSTLELGDSALYLCASSFGGNYEQYFGPGTRLTVT.

The gene calls are TRBV4-1 and TRBJ1-1; D not certain. Germline V gene sequence: CDR1 MGHRA, CDR2 YSYEKL. The CDR3 is 14 residues long. Deletions cut 0 bases from V and 3 bases from J, with 8 bases between. CDR3 nucleotides: TGCGCCAGCAGCCAAGAAATCCGGGACACTGAAGCTTTCTTT. Its protein product is CASSQEIRDTEAFF.

Only a few counts were recorded for this clone. This chain connects TRBV2 to TRBJ1-5, with TRBD1 matching over 7 bases. J gave up 5 bases and V 3 bases, and 10 bases lay outside the gene matches. Looked up from germline, CDR1 is SNHLY and CDR2 is FYNNEI. This CDR3 has 16 amino acids. The CDR3, as DNA: TGTGCCAGCAGTGATGACAGGGAAGTAAGTTATCAGCCCCAGCATTTT. Translation: CASSDDREVSYQPQHF.

The gene calls are TRBV6-5 and TRBJ2-3, with D possibly TRBD2 on 6 matching bases. There are 16 residues in the CDR3. Germline V gene data show CDR1 as MNHEY and CDR2 as SVGAGI. Trimming took 2 bases from V and 4 from J, leaving 16 bases between them. The CDR3 DNA reads as TGTGCCAGCAGTTACCAGTCCGGGACTGGGTCAGATACGCAGTATTTT. The encoded protein is CASSYQSGTGSDTQYF.

The chain has TRBV18 and TRBJ1-2, with D uncertain. Trimming shortened V by 2 bases and J by 7 bases, and 11 bases separated the two germline ends. The CDR3 runs 13 residues. In germline, CDR1 is KGHSH, CDR2 LQKENI. CDR3 DNA: TGTGCCAGCTCACCAGTGACATTTTTTGGCTACACCTTC. Translating gives CASSPVTFFGYTF.

The rearrangement joins TRBV18 to TRBJ1-5; D is undetermined. The V gene lost 1 base and the J gene lost 7 bases, with 11 bases spanning the gap. Germline assignment: CDR1 KGHSH and CDR2 LQKENI. This CDR3 spans 14 amino acids. The CDR3 nucleotides are TGTGCCAGCTCACCACGAGAGGACTGGCAGCCCCAGCATTTT. This translates into CASSPREDWQPQHF.

The chain couples TRBV5-3 to TRBJ2-3; D remains ambiguous. TRBV5-3 is an ORF, and what it does is uncertain. This CDR3 is 15 amino acids long. V dropped 3 bases and J dropped 1 base, with 12 bases sitting between them. The CDR3 nucleotides are TGTGCCAGAAGCTCCAGAGGATCTCGCACAGATACGCAGTATTTT. Its protein product is CARSSRGSRTDTQYF.

The chain recombines TRBV5-1 with TRBJ2-3, with a possible D match to TRBD2 (7 bases). This CDR3 contains 16 residues. The V gene's germline CDR1 is SGHRS and CDR2 YFSETQ. V was clipped by 0 bases and J by 1 base, with 12 bases between them. CDR3 DNA sequence: TGCGCCAGCAGCTTGGGCGGGGGCTACGGCACAGATACGCAGTATTTT. Amino acids: CASSLGGGYGTDTQYF.